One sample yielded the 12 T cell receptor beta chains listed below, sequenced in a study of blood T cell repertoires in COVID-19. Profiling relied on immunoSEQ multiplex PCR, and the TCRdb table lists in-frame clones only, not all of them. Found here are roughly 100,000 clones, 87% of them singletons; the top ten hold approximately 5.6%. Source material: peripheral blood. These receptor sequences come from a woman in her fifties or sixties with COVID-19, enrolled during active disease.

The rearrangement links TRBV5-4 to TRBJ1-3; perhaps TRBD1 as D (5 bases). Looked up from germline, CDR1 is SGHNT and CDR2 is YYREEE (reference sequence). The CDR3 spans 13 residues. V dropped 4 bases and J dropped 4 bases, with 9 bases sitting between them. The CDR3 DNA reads TGTGCCAGCAGCGCGGACACAGGAAACACCATATATTTT. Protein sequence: CASSADTGNTIYF.

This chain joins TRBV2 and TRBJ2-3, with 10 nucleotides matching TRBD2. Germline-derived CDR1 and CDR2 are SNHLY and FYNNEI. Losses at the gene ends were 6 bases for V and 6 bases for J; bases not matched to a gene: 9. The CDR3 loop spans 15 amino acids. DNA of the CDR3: TGTGCCAGCAGGGCCGGGACTAGCGACTGGGATACGCAGTATTTT. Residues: CASRAGTSDWDTQYF.

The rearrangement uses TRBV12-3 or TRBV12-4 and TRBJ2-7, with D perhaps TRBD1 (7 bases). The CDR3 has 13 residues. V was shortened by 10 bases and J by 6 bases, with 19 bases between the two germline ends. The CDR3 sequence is CATLLRGAGEQYF. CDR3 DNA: TGTGCCACCCTCCTCAGGGGGGCAGGCGAGCAGTACTTC.

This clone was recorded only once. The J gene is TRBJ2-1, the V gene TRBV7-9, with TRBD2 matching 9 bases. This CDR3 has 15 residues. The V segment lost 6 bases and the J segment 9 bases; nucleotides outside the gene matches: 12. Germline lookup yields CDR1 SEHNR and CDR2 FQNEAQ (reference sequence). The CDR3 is CASSIAGLAVIEQFF. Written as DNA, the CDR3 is TGTGCCAGCAGTATAGCGGGACTAGCCGTGATTGAGCAGTTCTTC.

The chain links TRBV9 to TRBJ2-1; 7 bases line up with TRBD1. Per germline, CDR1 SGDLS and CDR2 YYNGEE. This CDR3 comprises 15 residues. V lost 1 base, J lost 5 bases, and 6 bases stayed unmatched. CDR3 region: CASSVLGDSNNEQFF. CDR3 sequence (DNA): TGTGCCAGCAGCGTACTTGGGGACAGCAACAATGAGCAGTTCTTC.

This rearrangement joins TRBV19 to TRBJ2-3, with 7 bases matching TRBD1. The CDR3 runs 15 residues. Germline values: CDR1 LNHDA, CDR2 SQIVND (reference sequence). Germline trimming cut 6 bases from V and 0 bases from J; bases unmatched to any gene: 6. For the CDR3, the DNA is TGTGCCAGTAGCCAAACAGGGGTTAGCACAGATACGCAGTATTTT. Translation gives CASSQTGVSTDTQYF.

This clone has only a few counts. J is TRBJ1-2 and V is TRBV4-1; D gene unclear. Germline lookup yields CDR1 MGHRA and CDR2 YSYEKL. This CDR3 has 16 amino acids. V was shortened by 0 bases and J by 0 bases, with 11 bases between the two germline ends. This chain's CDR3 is CASSQDPAEPNYGYTF. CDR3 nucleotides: TGCGCCAGCAGCCAAGATCCGGCGGAACCTAACTATGGCTACACCTTC.

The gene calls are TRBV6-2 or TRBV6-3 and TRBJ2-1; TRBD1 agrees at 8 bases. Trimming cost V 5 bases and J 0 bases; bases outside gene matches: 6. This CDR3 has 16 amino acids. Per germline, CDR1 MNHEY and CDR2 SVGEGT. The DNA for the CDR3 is TGTGCCAGCAGTGACCAACAGGGGGGCTCCTACAATGAGCAGTTCTTC. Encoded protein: CASSDQQGGSYNEQFF.

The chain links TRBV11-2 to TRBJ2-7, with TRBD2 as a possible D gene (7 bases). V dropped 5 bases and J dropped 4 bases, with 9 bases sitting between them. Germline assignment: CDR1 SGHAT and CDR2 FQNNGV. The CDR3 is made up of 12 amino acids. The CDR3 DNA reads TGTGCCAGCAGCAAGGGGGGGTACGAGCAGTACTTC. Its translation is CASSKGGYEQYF.

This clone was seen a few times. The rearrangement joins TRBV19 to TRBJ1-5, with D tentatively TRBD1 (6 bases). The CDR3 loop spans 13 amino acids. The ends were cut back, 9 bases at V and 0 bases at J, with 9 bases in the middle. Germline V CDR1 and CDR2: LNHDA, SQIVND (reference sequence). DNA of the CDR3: TGTGCCAGGGACAGTTATAGCAATCAGCCCCAGCATTTT. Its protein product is CARDSYSNQPQHF.

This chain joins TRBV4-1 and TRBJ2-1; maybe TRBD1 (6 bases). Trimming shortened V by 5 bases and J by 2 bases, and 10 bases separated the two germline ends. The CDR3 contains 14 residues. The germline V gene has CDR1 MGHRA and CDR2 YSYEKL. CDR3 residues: CASSEGDAYNEQFF. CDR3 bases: TGCGCCAGCAGCGAGGGGGACGCCTACAATGAGCAGTTCTTC.

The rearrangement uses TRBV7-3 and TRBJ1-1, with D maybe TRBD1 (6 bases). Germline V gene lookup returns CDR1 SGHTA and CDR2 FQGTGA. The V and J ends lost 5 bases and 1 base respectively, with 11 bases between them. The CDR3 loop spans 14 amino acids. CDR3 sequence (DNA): TGTGCCAGCAGCAAGGACAGCTCGAACACTGAAGCTTTCTTT. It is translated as CASSKDSSNTEAFF. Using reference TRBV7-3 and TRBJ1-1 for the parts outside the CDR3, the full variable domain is GAGVSQTPSNKVTEKGKYVELRCDPISGHTALYWYRQSLGQGPEFLIYFQGTGAADDSGLPNDRFFAVRPEGSVSTLKIQRTERGDSAVYLCASSKDSSNTEAFFGQGTRLTVV.